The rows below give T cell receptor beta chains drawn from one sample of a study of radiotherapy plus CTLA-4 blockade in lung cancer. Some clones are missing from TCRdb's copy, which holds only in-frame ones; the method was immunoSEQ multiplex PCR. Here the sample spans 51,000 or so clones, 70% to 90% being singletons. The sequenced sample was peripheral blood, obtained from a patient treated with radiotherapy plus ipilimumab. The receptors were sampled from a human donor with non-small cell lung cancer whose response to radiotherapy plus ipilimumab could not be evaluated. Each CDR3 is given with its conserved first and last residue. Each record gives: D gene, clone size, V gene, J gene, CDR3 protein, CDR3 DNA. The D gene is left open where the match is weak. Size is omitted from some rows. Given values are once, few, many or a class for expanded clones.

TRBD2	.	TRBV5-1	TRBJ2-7	CASSLGGGYEQYF	TGCGCCAGCAGCCTGGGCGGGGGCTACGAGCAGTACTTC
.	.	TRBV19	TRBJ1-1	CASSISRTEAFF	TGTGCCAGTAGTATATCGCGGACTGAAGCTTTCTTT
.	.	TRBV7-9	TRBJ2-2	CASSLAVASRQLFF	TGTGCCAGCAGCTTGGCCGTAGCCTCTCGTCAGCTGTTTTTT
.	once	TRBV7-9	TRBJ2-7	CASSLADLANNEQYF	TGTGCCAGCAGCTTAGCGGACCTAGCGAACAACGAGCAGTACTTC
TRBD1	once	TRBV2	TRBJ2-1	CASSTQPGQYNEQFF	TGTGCCAGCAGTACCCAACCGGGACAGTACAATGAGCAGTTCTTC
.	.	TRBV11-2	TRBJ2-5	CASSTLLTVPQETQYF	TGTGCCAGCAGCACACTATTAACGGTTCCCCAAGAGACCCAGTACTTC
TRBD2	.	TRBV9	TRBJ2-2	CASSVAVAGAGELFF	TGTGCCAGCAGCGTAGCGGTAGCGGGAGCCGGGGAGCTGTTTTTT
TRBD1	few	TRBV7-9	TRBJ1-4	CASSRTGGIEKLFF	TGTGCCAGCAGCCGGACAGGGGGCATTGAAAAACTGTTTTTT
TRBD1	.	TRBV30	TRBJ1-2	CAWSVPGQGDGYTF	TGTGCCTGGAGTGTCCCGGGACAGGGAGATGGCTACACCTTC
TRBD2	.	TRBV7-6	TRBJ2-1	CASSFRGGPHNEQFF	TGTGCCAGCAGCTTTCGGGGGGGCCCCCACAATGAGCAGTTCTTC
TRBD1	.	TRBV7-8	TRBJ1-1	CASSLADRGATEAFF	TGTGCCAGCAGCTTAGCCGACAGGGGGGCCACTGAAGCTTTCTTT
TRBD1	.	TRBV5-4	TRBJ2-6	CASSLRGPGANVLTF	TGTGCCAGCAGCCTCAGGGGGCCTGGGGCCAACGTCCTGACTTTC
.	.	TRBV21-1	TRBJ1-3	CASSKRCSSLDRGRGNTIYF	TGTGCCAGCAGCAAACGTTGCTCAAGCCTGGACAGGGGTCGGGGAAACACCATATATTTT
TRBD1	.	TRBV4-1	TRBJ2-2	CASSPRSGRLRDRDTGELFF	TGCGCCAGCAGCCCGCGGTCGGGAAGATTGAGGGACAGAGACACCGGGGAGCTGTTTTTT
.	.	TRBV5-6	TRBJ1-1	CASSLVGAPEAFF	TGTGCCAGCAGCTTGGTAGGGGCCCCCGAAGCTTTCTTT
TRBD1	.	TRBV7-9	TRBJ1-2	CASSLAGTGGYGYTF	TGTGCCAGCAGCCTCGCCGGGACAGGGGGGTATGGCTACACCTTC
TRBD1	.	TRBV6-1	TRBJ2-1	CASSEGGGSPYNEQFF	TGTGCCAGCAGTGAAGGAGGGGGCAGCCCCTACAATGAGCAGTTCTTC
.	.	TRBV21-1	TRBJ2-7	CASSKVRVTSPGDRSYEQYF	TGTGCCAGCAGCAAAGTACGGGTGACTTCCCCCGGGGACAGGAGCTACGAGCAGTACTTC
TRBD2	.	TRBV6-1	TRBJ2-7	CASSEARTSGRGYEQYF	TGTGCCAGCAGTGAAGCTCGCACTAGCGGGAGAGGCTACGAGCAGTACTTC
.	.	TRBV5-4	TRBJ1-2	CASSLDFQGSGYTF	TGTGCCAGCAGCTTGGATTTCCAGGGATCGGGCTACACCTTC
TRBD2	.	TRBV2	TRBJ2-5	CASNPLASGLLYQETQYF	TGTGCCAGCAATCCATTGGCTAGCGGATTACTATACCAAGAGACCCAGTACTTC
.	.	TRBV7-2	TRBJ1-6	CASSSRGNDNSPLHF	TGTGCCAGCAGCTCTAGGGGGAACGATAATTCACCCCTCCACTTT
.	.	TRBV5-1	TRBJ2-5	CASSGGTDQETQYF	TGCGCCAGCAGCGGCGGGACAGATCAAGAGACCCAGTACTTC
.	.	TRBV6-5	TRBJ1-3	CASSSVYRAGNTIYF	TGTGCCAGCAGTTCCGTATACAGGGCCGGAAACACCATATATTTT
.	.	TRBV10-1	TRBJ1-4	CARKGGFNEKLFF	TGCGCCAGAAAAGGAGGTTTTAATGAAAAACTGTTTTTT
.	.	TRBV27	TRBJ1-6	CASSFTGRSPLHF	TGTGCCAGCAGTTTTACAGGGAGATCACCCCTCCACTTT
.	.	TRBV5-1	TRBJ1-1	CASSLGGQGRNTEAFF	TGCGCCAGCAGCTTGGGAGGGCAGGGGAGGAACACTGAAGCTTTCTTT
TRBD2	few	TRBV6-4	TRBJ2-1	CASSDSGRGGNEQFF	TGTGCCAGCAGTGACTCCGGGCGGGGGGGCAATGAGCAGTTCTTC
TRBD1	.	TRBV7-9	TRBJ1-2	CASSLAERTGISHTF	TGTGCCAGCAGCTTAGCGGAGAGGACAGGGATCTCTCACACCTTC
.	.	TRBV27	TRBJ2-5	CASSSPGLEETQYF	TGTGCCAGCAGTTCACCGGGACTCGAAGAGACCCAGTACTTC
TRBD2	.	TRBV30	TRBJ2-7	CAWSGRTSGGYEQYF	TGTGCCTGGAGTGGGCGGACTAGCGGGGGCTACGAGCAGTACTTC
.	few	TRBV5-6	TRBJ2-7	CASSSYRTVTYEQYF	TGTGCCAGCAGCTCCTACAGGACGGTAACCTACGAGCAGTACTTC
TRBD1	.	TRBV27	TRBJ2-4	CASSTDRGLNIQYF	TGTGCCAGCAGTACGGACAGGGGGCTAAACATTCAGTACTTC
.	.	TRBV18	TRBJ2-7	CASSAPGLESSYEQYF	TGTGCCAGCTCAGCTCCGGGACTGGAAAGCTCCTACGAGCAGTACTTC
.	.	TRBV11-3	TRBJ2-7	CASSIALRFYEQYF	TGTGCCAGCAGTATAGCCTTGAGGTTCTACGAGCAGTACTTC
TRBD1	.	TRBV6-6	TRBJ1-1	CASRPTGGSTEAFF	TGTGCCAGCAGACCGACAGGGGGGAGCACTGAAGCTTTCTTT
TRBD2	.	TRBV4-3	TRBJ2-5	CASSQRWTSGGLETQYF	TGCGCCAGCAGCCAACGTTGGACTAGCGGAGGCCTAGAGACCCAGTACTTC
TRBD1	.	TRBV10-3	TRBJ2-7	CATGGTGPYEQYF	TGTGCCACTGGGGGGACAGGTCCCTACGAGCAGTACTTC
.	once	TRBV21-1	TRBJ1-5	CASSKEGDKQPQHF	TGTGCCAGCAGCAAAGAAGGGGACAAACAGCCCCAGCATTTT
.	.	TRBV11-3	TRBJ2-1	CASSLGVQGGVDEQFF	TGTGCCAGCAGCTTAGGGGTACAGGGAGGGGTGGATGAGCAGTTCTTC
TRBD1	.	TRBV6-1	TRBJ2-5	CASSGQGPRETQYF	TGTGCCAGCAGTGGACAGGGGCCAAGAGAGACCCAGTACTTC
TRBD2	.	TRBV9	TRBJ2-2	CASSVGPGGTGELFF	TGTGCCAGCAGCGTAGGGCCCGGGGGGACCGGGGAGCTGTTTTTT
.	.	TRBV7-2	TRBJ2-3	CASSLVSSDTQYF	TGTGCCAGCAGCTTAGTCTCGTCAGATACGCAGTATTTT
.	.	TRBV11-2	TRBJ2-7	CASSLDGPREQYF	TGTGCCAGCAGCTTAGATGGGCCACGCGAGCAGTACTTC